A selection of T cell receptor beta chains follows, all from one sample in a study of neurological immune-mediated disorders. MiXCR, run by TCRdb on the 5' RACE reads, gives a single entry per CDR3 protein. The table lists more than 35,000 distinct CDR3 sequences, around 6% of them singletons. Source material: CD4+ T cells from blood. The receptors come from a woman between 35 and 50 years old in good health. Both conserved end residues are part of each CDR3. A D gene is named only where the DNA matches it firmly. Clone size, where shown, is once, few, many, or a class for clones that have expanded.

NA TRBJ2-3 TRBV7-2 many TGTGCCAGCAGCTTAGTTGGTCGGGAAAGCACAGATACGCAGTATTTT CASSLVGRESTDTQYF
NA TRBJ2-3 TRBV11-2 many TGTGCCAGCAGCACGCCGTCCGAAAGGGCGACAGATACGCAGTATTTT CASSTPSERATDTQYF
TRBD1 TRBJ2-7 TRBV10-3 many TGTGCCATCTCCGGGACAGCCGGATCCTACGAGCAGTACTTC CAISGTAGSYEQYF
TRBD1 TRBJ2-2 TRBV5-1 medium-sized TGCGCCAGCAGCGAACAGGGGGCGTCCGGGGAGCTGTTTTTT CASSEQGASGELFF
NA TRBJ2-3 TRBV28 many TGTGCCAGCAGTAGCGCGGGGACAGGCACAGATACGCAGTATTTT CASSSAGTGTDTQYF
TRBD2 TRBJ2-2 TRBV7-2 many TGTGCCAGCAGCTTAGAGTCTAGCGGGAGCGTGGGTACCGGGGAGCTGTTTTTT CASSLESSGSVGTGELFF
TRBD2 TRBJ2-3 TRBV20-1 many TGCAGTGCTAGTTCGGCGGGAGGGCCCCCAGATACGCAGTATTTT CSASSAGGPPDTQYF
NA TRBJ2-3 TRBV29-1 many TGCAGCGTTGGAGGGGACACAGATACGCAGTATTTT CSVGGDTDTQYF
NA TRBJ1-1 TRBV2 many TGTGCCAGCAGGGCAGGGGTCGCTGAAGCTTTCTTT CASRAGVAEAFF
NA TRBJ2-2 TRBV5-1 NA TGCGCCAGCACCGAACGTGGAGAGAACACCGGGGAGCTGTTTTTT CASTERGENTGELFF
NA TRBJ1-2 TRBV7-2 many TGTGCCAGCAGCTTACGTGGCAGGGCGACTGGCTACACCTTC CASSLRGRATGYTF
NA TRBJ1-5 TRBV29-1 many TGCAGCGTTCGGTCTACAGACTCAGGGCCCCAGCATTTT CSVRSTDSGPQHF
NA TRBJ1-1 TRBV5-1 many TGCGCCAGCAGTGGGGTTCTGGGAAGCACTGAAGCTTTCTTT CASSGVLGSTEAFF
TRBD1 TRBJ1-1 TRBV5-1 many TGCGCCAGCAGCTTGAGCACAGGGGGGGACAACACTGAAGCTTTCTTT CASSLSTGGDNTEAFF
TRBD2 TRBJ2-1 TRBV7-2 many TGTGCCAGCAGCTCCTCTAGCGGGTTAGTCAATGAGCAGTTCTTC CASSSSSGLVNEQFF
NA TRBJ2-1 TRBV5-1 many TGCGCCAGCAGCCCCCAGGGAAGGCCCTACAATGAGCAGTTCTTC CASSPQGRPYNEQFF
NA TRBJ2-7 TRBV3-1 many TGTGCCAGCAGCCCCCCGACAGGAACCTACGAGCAGTACTTC CASSPPTGTYEQYF
TRBD2 TRBJ2-3 TRBV20-1 many TGCAGTGCTAGACTGTCGACTAGCGGGAGTGCAGATACGCAGTATTTT CSARLSTSGSADTQYF
TRBD1 TRBJ1-2 TRBV28 many TGTGCCAGCAGTTCACAGGACAGGGGGCCCTATGGCTACACCTTC CASSSQDRGPYGYTF
NA TRBJ2-2 TRBV28 NA TGTGCCAGCAGTAGACCCGGGACCTACACCGGGGAGCTGTTTTTT CASSRPGTYTGELFF
TRBD1 TRBJ2-5 TRBV29-1 many TGCAGCGTTGCTGGGACAGTGCAAGAGACCCAGTACTTC CSVAGTVQETQYF
NA TRBJ2-1 TRBV20-1 NA TGCAGTGCTAGACTTGTCAGGCTGTTCTTC CSARLVRLFF
TRBD2 TRBJ2-4 TRBV10-3 many TGTGCCACAACACTAGCGGGGTCAAACATTCAGTACTTC CATTLAGSNIQYF
NA TRBJ2-7 TRBV5-1 many TGCGCCAGCAGCTTCGACTACGAGCAGTACTTC CASSFDYEQYF
TRBD1 TRBJ2-5 TRBV5-4 many TGTGCCAGCGGACAGGGGGCTCTGGGTGAGACCCAGTACTTC CASGQGALGETQYF
NA TRBJ1-5 TRBV12-3/TRBV12-4 many TGTGCCAGCACCCTAGCGGGTAGCAATCAGCCCCAGCATTTT CASTLAGSNQPQHF
NA TRBJ2-1 TRBV4-2 many TGTGCCAGCAGCCAAGACATAGGCGGATCCGGGGAGCAGTTCTTC CASSQDIGGSGEQFF
NA TRBJ1-3 TRBV12-3/TRBV12-4 many TGTGCCACCCAACGGGTACAGGGAAACACCATATATTTT CATQRVQGNTIYF
NA TRBJ1-1 TRBV28 many TGTGCCAGCAGCTACAAAGACCCGCGAGCTTTCTTT CASSYKDPRAFF
NA TRBJ2-2 TRBV3-1 many TGTGCCAGCAGCCAAGATACGGTAGCTTCCGGGGAGCTGTTTTTT CASSQDTVASGELFF
TRBD2 TRBJ2-5 TRBV6-2/TRBV6-3 many TGTGCCAGTAACTTACTAGCGGGAGGACAAGAGACCCAGTACTTC CASNLLAGGQETQYF
TRBD2 TRBJ2-3 TRBV4-2 many TGTGCCAGCAGCCAACCTTCCCAGACTAGCGGGATGGGGCGCACAGATACGCAGTATTTT CASSQPSQTSGMGRTDTQYF
NA TRBJ2-7 TRBV20-1 many TGCAGTGCGGGGAGAGGGGCCGGGCAGTACTTC CSAGRGAGQYF
TRBD1 TRBJ1-2 TRBV18 few TGTGCCAGCTCACGTGCCGGGACAGCTAACTATGGCTACACCTTC CASSRAGTANYGYTF
NA TRBJ2-1 TRBV11-1 many TGTGCCAGCAGTCAATCTAGCGTTGTTGAGCAGTTCTTC CASSQSSVVEQFF
NA TRBJ2-4 TRBV4-2 many TGTGCCAGCAGCCTCCTAGCGGAGGGGGACATTCAGTACTTC CASSLLAEGDIQYF
NA TRBJ1-1 TRBV29-1 many TGCAGCGTTGAGGGGGCGCGTATGAACACTGAAGCTTTCTTT CSVEGARMNTEAFF
NA TRBJ1-1 TRBV4-1 many TGCGCCAGCAGCCAAGGGCAGCTTAATCAGGGAGAAGCTTTCTTT CASSQGQLNQGEAFF
NA TRBJ2-3 TRBV5-4 NA TGTGCCAGCAGCTTGGACTCGGGATACACAGATACGCAGTATTTT CASSLDSGYTDTQYF
NA TRBJ2-1 TRBV5-1 many TGCGCCAGCAGCATCAACCAGAATGAGCAGTTCTTC CASSINQNEQFF
TRBD1 TRBJ1-1 TRBV7-9 many TGTGCCAGCAGCTTAGAAGGGGGCGTCACTGAAGCTTTCTTT CASSLEGGVTEAFF
NA TRBJ2-6 TRBV5-1 many TGCGCCAGCAGCCTATTGGGTTCTGGGGCCAACGTCCTGACTTTC CASSLLGSGANVLTF
TRBD1 TRBJ2-2 TRBV2 NA TGTGCCAGCTACCGGGACAGGGGGCCCGGGGAGCTGTTTTTT CASYRDRGPGELFF
NA TRBJ2-2 TRBV29-1 few TGCAGCGTTGACAGGTCGAACACCGGGGAGCTGTTTTTT CSVDRSNTGELFF
TRBD2 TRBJ2-3 TRBV5-1 many TGCGCCAGCAGCTTGCGCGGGGGGCATGTGGATACGCAGTATTTT CASSLRGGHVDTQYF
NA TRBJ1-5 TRBV28 many TGTGCCAGCTTGGGGGGGGACAATAGCAATCAGCCCCAGCATTTT CASLGGDNSNQPQHF
NA TRBJ2-7 TRBV5-1 NA TGCGCCAGCAGCTTGACCGCCGATTACGAGCAGTACTTC CASSLTADYEQYF
TRBD2 TRBJ2-3 TRBV28 many TGTGCCAGCAGTTGGACGGGAGGGCCGGGTGATACGCAGTATTTT CASSWTGGPGDTQYF
TRBD2 TRBJ2-7 TRBV20-1 many TGCTCCTCGGGACTAGCCCCACCGAGCTCCTACGAGCAGTACTTC CSSGLAPPSSYEQYF
NA TRBJ1-5 TRBV29-1 many TGCAGCGTTGGTGTGGCAGGAGCAAATCAGCCCCAGCATTTT CSVGVAGANQPQHF
TRBD1 TRBJ2-5 TRBV18 few TGTGCCAGCTCACCGGGGGACAGGGGGTACGAGACCCAGTACTTC CASSPGDRGYETQYF
NA TRBJ2-7 TRBV21-1 NA TGTGCCAGCAGCAAAGACCTACGGCAGGGGCTCTACGAGCAGTACTTC CASSKDLRQGLYEQYF
NA TRBJ2-7 TRBV5-1 many TGCGCCAGCAGCTTGGGACTAGGCCTTGCCTACGAGCAGTACTTC CASSLGLGLAYEQYF
NA TRBJ2-1 TRBV20-1 many TGCAGTGCCTGGAACAATGAGCAGTTCTTC CSAWNNEQFF
NA TRBJ2-2 TRBV12-3/TRBV12-4 many TGTGCCAGCAGCCAAACCGGGGAGCTGTTTTTT CASSQTGELFF